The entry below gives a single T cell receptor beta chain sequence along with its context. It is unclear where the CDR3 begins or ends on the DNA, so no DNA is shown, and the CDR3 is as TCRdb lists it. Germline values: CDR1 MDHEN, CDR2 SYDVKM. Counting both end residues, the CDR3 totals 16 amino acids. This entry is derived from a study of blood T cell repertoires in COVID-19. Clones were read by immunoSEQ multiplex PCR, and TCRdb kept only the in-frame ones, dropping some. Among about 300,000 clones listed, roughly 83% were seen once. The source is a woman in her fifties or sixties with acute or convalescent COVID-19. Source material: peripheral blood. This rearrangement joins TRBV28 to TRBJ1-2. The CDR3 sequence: CASSPFGPGGLYGYTF.